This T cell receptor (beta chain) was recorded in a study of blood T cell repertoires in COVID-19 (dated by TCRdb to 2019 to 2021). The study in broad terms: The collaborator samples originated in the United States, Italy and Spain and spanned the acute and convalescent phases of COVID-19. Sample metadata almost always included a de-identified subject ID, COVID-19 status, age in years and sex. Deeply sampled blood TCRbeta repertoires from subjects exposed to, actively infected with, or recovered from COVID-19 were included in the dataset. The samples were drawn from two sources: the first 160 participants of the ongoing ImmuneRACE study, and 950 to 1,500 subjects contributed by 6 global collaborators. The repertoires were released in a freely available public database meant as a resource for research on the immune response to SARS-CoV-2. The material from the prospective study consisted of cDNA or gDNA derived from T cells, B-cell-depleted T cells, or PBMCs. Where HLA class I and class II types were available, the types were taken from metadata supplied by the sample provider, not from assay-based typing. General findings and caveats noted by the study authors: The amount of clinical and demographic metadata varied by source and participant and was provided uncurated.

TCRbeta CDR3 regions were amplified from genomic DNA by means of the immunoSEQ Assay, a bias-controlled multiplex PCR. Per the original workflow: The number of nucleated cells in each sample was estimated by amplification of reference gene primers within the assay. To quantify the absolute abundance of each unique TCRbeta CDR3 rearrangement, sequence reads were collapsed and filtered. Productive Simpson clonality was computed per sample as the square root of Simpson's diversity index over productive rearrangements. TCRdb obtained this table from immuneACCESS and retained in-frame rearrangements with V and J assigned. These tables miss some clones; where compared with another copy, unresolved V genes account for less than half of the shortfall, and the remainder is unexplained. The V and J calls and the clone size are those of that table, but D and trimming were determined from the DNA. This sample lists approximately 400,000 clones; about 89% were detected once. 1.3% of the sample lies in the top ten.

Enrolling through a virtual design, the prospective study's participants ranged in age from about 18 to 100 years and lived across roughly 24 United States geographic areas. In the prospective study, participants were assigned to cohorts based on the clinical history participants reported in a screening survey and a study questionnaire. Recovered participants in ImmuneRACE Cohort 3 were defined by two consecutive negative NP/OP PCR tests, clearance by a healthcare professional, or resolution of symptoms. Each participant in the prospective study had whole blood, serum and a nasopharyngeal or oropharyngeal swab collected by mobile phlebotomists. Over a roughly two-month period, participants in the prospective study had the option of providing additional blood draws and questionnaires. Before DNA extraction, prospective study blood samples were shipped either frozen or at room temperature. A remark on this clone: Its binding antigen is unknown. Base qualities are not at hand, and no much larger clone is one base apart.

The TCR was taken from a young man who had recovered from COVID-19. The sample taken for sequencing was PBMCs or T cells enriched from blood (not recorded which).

In nucleotides, the sequence is TGTGCCAGCAGTTTATCGCCGGGACGGAGGGGCACTGAAGCTTTCTTT. This codes for CASSLSPGRRGTEAFF. The sequence joins TRBV27 to TRBJ1-1; the D gene is possibly TRBD1, with 5 bases matching. CDR1 and CDR2 were assigned from the germline V gene (reference sequence) as MNHEY and SMNVEV. From cysteine to phenylalanine, the CDR3 is 16 amino acids long. Just the 48-base CDR3 DNA is kept, in frame starting at base 1. Trimming takes 0 bases from V and 4 bases from J, and the germline ends sit 15 bases apart.